This TCR beta chain stems from a study of blood T cell repertoires in COVID-19. Study-wide background: The analysed material was cDNA or gDNA that came from T cells, B-cell-depleted T cells, or PBMCs.

Germline CDR1 SGHNT, CDR2 YYREEE (reference sequence). This CDR3 is built from 14 residues. Trimming shortened V by 0 bases and J by 7 bases, and 13 bases separated the two germline ends. Participants came from fewer than 25 US areas, aged about 18 to 95 years. In the original processing: Cell counts per sample came from amplifying reference gene primers. The table came from immunoSEQ multiplex PCR; TCRdb's copy has only in-frame clones and leaves some out. V, J and clone size are those of that table, while D and trimming were read from the DNA. The table shows 260,000 or so clones, with 70% to 90% occurring only once.

This rearrangement joins TRBV5-4 to TRBJ1-1, with TRBD1 as a possible D gene (6 bases). Sequenced sample: PBMCs or T cells enriched from blood (not recorded which). The sequence came from a woman in her 40s with acute COVID-19. The DNA of the CDR3 is TGTGCCAGCAGCTTGGCCGGGGGGCGGGGTGAAGCTTTCTTT. This sequence encodes CASSLAGGRGEAFF.